A single sample is the source of the 22 T cell receptor beta chains below, sequenced in a study of tumor-infiltrating lymphocytes in oesophageal squamous cell carcinoma. TCRdb reprocessed the PCR reads via MiXCR and lists one record per CDR3 protein. The sample yields about 14,000 distinct CDR3 sequences, roughly half seen once. The specimen was blood. All receptors derive from a male donor with esophageal squamous cell carcinoma.

The sample holds a few counts of this clonotype. CDR3 in amino acids: CASSYAGFANTGELYF. As DNA, the CDR3 is TGTGCCAGCAGTTACGCAGGGTTCGCGAACACCGGGGAGCTGTATTTT. This sequence joins TRBV6-5 and TRBJ2-3, with D possibly called TRBD1 or TRBD2 (5 bases each). The CDR3 has 16 amino acids. Germline lookup yields CDR1 MNHEY and CDR2 SVGAGI. V was shortened by 2 bases and J by 14 bases, with 26 bases between the two germline ends.

The CDR3 protein is CASSRGPGTYEQYF. CDR3 sequence (DNA): TGTGCCAGCAGCCGGGGGCCCGGTACCTACGAGCAGTACTTC. The chain has TRBV12-3 or TRBV12-4 and TRBJ2-7; D is possibly TRBD1 or TRBD2 (6 bases each). This CDR3 has 14 amino acids. Deletions cut 6 bases from V and 2 bases from J, with 14 bases between.

The sample holds a few counts of this clonotype. V is TRBV7-8 and J is TRBJ2-5; D is perhaps TRBD1 (5 bases). Germline V gene data show CDR1 as SGHVS and CDR2 as FQNEAQ. The CDR3 is 12 amino acids. V lost 1 base and J lost 13, with 13 bases in between. The CDR3 loop is CASSLVWGYSYF. In nucleotides, the CDR3 is TGTGCCAGCAGCTTAGTTTGGGGCTATTCGTACTTC. The full variable domain, completed using reference TRBV7-8 and TRBJ2-5, is GAGVSQSPRYKVAKRGQDVALRCDPISGHVSLFWYQQALGQGPEFLTYFQNEAQLDKSGLPSDRFFAERPEGSVSTLKIQRTQQEDSAVYLCASSLVWGYSYFGPGTRLLVL.

This clonotype has a count of ten or more. The gene calls are TRBV12-3 or TRBV12-4 and TRBJ2-4; tentative D call: TRBD1 (5 bases). The J call may be wrong; the DNA end is better matched by TRBJ2-7. This CDR3 is built from 15 residues. This CDR3 is CASSTRRGRSSEQYF. The DNA for the CDR3 is TGTGCCAGCAGTACCCGTAGGGGCCGTTCCAGCGAGCAGTACTTC.

In this sample, this clonotype turned up many times. The V gene is TRBV10-2, the J gene TRBJ2-7; D unresolved. Trimming removed 5 bases at V and 2 bases at J, with 10 bases between. Germline V gives CDR1 WSHSY, CDR2 SAAADI. This CDR3 contains 13 residues. The CDR3 protein is CASSSGTTYEQYF. CDR3 DNA sequence: TGCGCCAGCAGTTCTGGCACCACCTACGAGCAGTACTTC.

The chain is built from TRBV28 and TRBJ2-1, with TRBD2 matching 12 bases. J lost 1 base, V lost 6 bases, and 16 bases had no gene match. The germline gives CDR1 MDHEN, CDR2 SYDVKM. This CDR3 region has 20 residues. In DNA, the CDR3 is TGTGCCAGCAGCCTCACCCAGGCACTAGCGGGAGGATTTTCCTACAATGAGCAGTTCTTC. The encoded protein is CASSLTQALAGGFSYNEQFF.

The chain uses TRBV7-2 and TRBJ2-1, with TRBD2 matching 13 bases. With the DNA end fitting TRBJ2-7 better, the J assignment may be wrong. This CDR3 comprises 15 residues. Germline CDR1 reads SGHTA; CDR2 reads FQGNSA. CDR3 in amino acids: CASSRLAGGSDTQYF. In DNA, the CDR3 is TGTGCCAGCAGCCGACTAGCGGGAGGTTCAGATACGCAGTACTTC.

This chain connects TRBV5-6 to TRBJ1-2; perhaps TRBD1 as D (6 bases). The CDR3 length is 14 residues. Germline-derived CDR1 and CDR2 are SGHDT and YYEEEE. The V gene lost 0 bases and the J gene lost 2 bases, with 8 bases spanning the gap. CDR3 in DNA: TGTGCCAGCAGCTTGGGTCAGGGGAACTATGGCTACACCTTC. Protein: CASSLGQGNYGYTF.

This clonotype was detected a few times. This chain joins TRBV6-6 and TRBJ2-5; 12 nucleotides match TRBD2. Near its end, the DNA agrees better with TRBJ2-1, so the J call may be wrong. Germline CDR1 is MNHNY and CDR2 is SVGAGI (reference sequence). The CDR3 consists of 21 residues. The CDR3 sequence is CASSYPLAGGPIGASTDTQFF. The CDR3 DNA reads TGTGCCAGCAGTTACCCCCTAGCGGGAGGGCCTATTGGGGCTTCCACAGATACGCAGTTCTTC.

Remarks on this clonotype: The germline gene is not matched at one end of the junction; a read error may be the cause. The chain employs TRBV7-2 and TRBJ2-1; unclear D gene. CDR1 SGHTA and CDR2 FQGNSA come from the germline V gene. The length of the CDR3 is 15 residues. The CDR3 loop reads CASNSGLGRNSPLHF. DNA of the CDR3: TGTGCCAGCAATTCCGGGTTGGGTCGGAATTCACCCCTCCACTTC.

This clonotype was seen many times. The chain couples TRBV11-2 to TRBJ2-1; 14 bases agree with TRBD2. The CDR3 sequence is 19 residues long. V trimming: 5 bases; J trimming: 3 bases; junction bases outside the gene matches: 12. Germline loops: CDR1 SGHAT, CDR2 FQNNGV. CDR3 protein: CASSPGTSGRSRVYNEQFF. DNA for the CDR3: TGTGCCAGCAGCCCAGGGACTAGCGGGAGATCTCGGGTCTACAATGAGCAGTTCTTC.

This clonotype was detected ten times or more. As DNA, the CDR3 is TGTGCCAGCAGTCCCCCGGGGGGTATACCGGGACAACCCTACAATGAGCAGTTCTTC. This codes for CASSPPGGIPGQPYNEQFF. The V gene is TRBV28, the J gene TRBJ2-1; the D gene is possibly TRBD2 (7 bases). Germline CDR1 reads MDHEN; CDR2 reads SYDVKM. This CDR3 comprises 19 residues. V lost 5 bases and J 2 bases, leaving 25 bases between the germline ends.

As concerns this clonotype: No conserved phenylalanine or tryptophan is present at the end of the CDR3, so a read error is the likely explanation. It is unclear where the CDR3 begins or ends on the DNA, so no DNA is shown, and the CDR3 is as TCRdb lists it. The chain employs TRBV7-3 and TRBJ2-6; the tabulated D call, TRBD1, remains unverified against the DNA. The germline V gene encodes CDR1 SGHTA and CDR2 FQGTGA. The CDR3 length is 10 residues, termini included. The CDR3 spells CASRRTTGTS.

This clonotype came up a few times. This chain links TRBV7-2 with TRBJ2-3, with D possibly matching TRBD2 (6 bases). The V end was cut by 1 base, the J end by 2 bases, with 10 bases between. The V gene's germline CDR1 is SGHTA and CDR2 FQGNSA. The CDR3 has 15 amino acids. This CDR3 is CASSLGLAVTDTQYF. The CDR3 bases are TGTGCCAGCAGCTTAGGGTTAGCGGTCACAGATACGCAGTATTTT.

J is TRBJ2-5 and V is TRBV6-8; perhaps TRBD2 as D (5 bases). Per germline, CDR1 MNHGY and CDR2 SAAAGT. The CDR3 is 15 amino acids. V dropped 5 bases and J dropped 0 bases, with 13 bases sitting between them. This CDR3 reads CASSAIGVHQETQYF. CDR3 in DNA: TGTGCCAGCAGTGCGATCGGGGTCCACCAAGAGACCCAGTACTTC.

The chain carries TRBV2 and TRBJ2-7; TRBD1 is a possible D gene (5 bases). The J call may be mistaken, given a closer DNA end match to TRBJ1-2. CDR1 and CDR2 from the germline V gene are SNHLY and FYNNEI. The CDR3 runs 14 residues. For the CDR3, the DNA is TGTGCCAGCAGTGACCCAGGGTTTTTCTATGGCTACACCTTC. It yields the protein CASSDPGFFYGYTF.

The CDR3 region is CASTLWGARGTGELFF. The CDR3 region has the DNA TGTGCCAGCACCCTTTGGGGGGCTCGAGGCACCGGGGAGCTGTTTTTT. The rearrangement joins TRBV7-4 to TRBJ2-2, with D perhaps given as TRBD1 or TRBD2 (6 bases each). This CDR3 is built from 16 residues. Trimming cost V 7 bases and J 4 bases, with 19 bases left between them. CDR1 is SGHVT, CDR2 SQSDAQ, per germline. Full variable domain (rest looked up from reference TRBV7-4 and TRBJ2-2): GAGVSQSPRYKVAKRGRDVALRCDSISGHVTLYWYRQTLGQGSEVLTYSQSDAQRDKSGRPSGRFSAERPERSVSTLKIQRTEQGDSAVYLCASTLWGARGTGELFFGEGSRLTVL.

The chain joins TRBV18 to TRBJ1-6; D is uncertain. The CDR3 consists of 15 residues. V was pared by 2 bases and J by 5 bases, with 10 bases between. CDR1 and CDR2 from the germline V gene are KGHSH and LQKENI. The CDR3 DNA reads TGTGCCAGCTCACCATTCACCACGAATAATTCACCCCTCCACTTT. It is translated as CASSPFTTNNSPLHF.

This clonotype was seen only a few times. The chain couples TRBV7-2 to TRBJ1-5; unclear D gene. With 0 bases removed from V and 4 bases from J, the gap between germline ends came to 4 bases. CDR1 is SGHTA, CDR2 FQGNSA, per germline. The CDR3 runs to 13 residues. The CDR3: CASSLAKNQPQHF. The CDR3 DNA reads TGTGCCAGCAGCTTAGCGAAGAATCAGCCCCAGCATTTT.

This clonotype rates as medium-sized. The chain's CDR3 is CASSSIAEGGTNEQFF. DNA for the CDR3: TGTGCCAGCAGCTCCATAGCGGAGGGGGGGACCAATGAGCAGTTCTTC. The chain employs TRBV6-1 and TRBJ2-1, with D perhaps matching TRBD2 (7 bases). Germline V gene sequence: CDR1 MNHNS, CDR2 SASEGT. Trimming took off 6 bases at V and 6 bases at J, with 21 bases between the two ends. There are 16 residues in the CDR3.

Ten or more counts support this clonotype. The chain has TRBV28 and TRBJ1-2; TRBD1 matches at 8 bases. The junction had 9 bases not matched to a gene; V was cut back by 5 bases and J by 7 bases. This CDR3 is built from 14 residues. CDR1 is MDHEN and CDR2 is SYDVKM in the germline V gene. This CDR3 is CASSEGGDRGGYTF. The DNA of the CDR3 is TGTGCCAGCAGTGAGGGTGGAGACAGGGGTGGCTACACCTTC.

The chain is built from TRBV7-6 and TRBJ2-1; TRBD2 agrees at 8 bases. The CDR3 extends over 16 amino acids. After removal of 5 bases from V and 8 bases from J, the junction contained 14 bases not matched to a gene. The germline V gene has CDR1 SGHVS and CDR2 FNYEAQ. CDR3 sequence (DNA): TGTGCCAGCAGCCCCTCCGGCGGGAGGTTGGTGGATGAGCAGTTCTTC. It translates to CASSPSGGRLVDEQFF.